These 18 T cell receptor beta chains were all obtained from the same sample, sequenced in a study of blood T cell repertoires in COVID-19. Generated by immunoSEQ multiplex PCR, the TCRdb table keeps only in-frame clones and is missing some. The sample carries 200,000 to 250,000 clones, about 90% recorded once. Sequencing input: PBMCs or T cells enriched from blood (not recorded which). The receptors shown here come from a man aged 25 to 45 who had been exposed to COVID-19.

The chain links TRBV5-4 to TRBJ2-1; 8 nucleotides align to TRBD2. The V segment lost 6 bases and the J segment 12 bases; nucleotides outside the gene matches: 8. The CDR3 is 12 amino acids. Germline V CDR1 and CDR2: SGHNT, YYREEE (reference sequence). As DNA, the CDR3 is TGTGCCAGCAACCCGCAGGCGGGGGGGCAGTTCTTC. Translated, it gives CASNPQAGGQFF.

The V gene is TRBV18, the J gene TRBJ1-3; D unclear. The CDR3 is 15 residues long. Germline CDR1 is KGHSH and CDR2 is LQKENI. The V end was cut by 3 bases, the J end by 0 bases, with 9 bases between. CDR3: CASSPPTGSGNTIYF. Here the CDR3 DNA reads TGTGCCAGCTCACCCCCGACGGGCTCTGGAAACACCATATATTTT.

This chain uses TRBV19 with TRBJ2-5, with 8 bases lining up with TRBD1. The CDR3 length is 16 residues. Germline-derived CDR1 and CDR2 are LNHDA and SQIVND (reference sequence). After removal of 2 bases from V and 5 bases from J, the junction contained 10 bases not matched to a gene. This CDR3 reads CASSIRPGGSWETQYF. The CDR3 DNA reads TGTGCCAGTAGTATAAGACCAGGGGGCTCTTGGGAGACCCAGTACTTC.

The gene calls are TRBV2 and TRBJ1-4; D gene unclear. V was shortened by 6 bases and J by 0 bases, with 29 bases between the two germline ends. Germline assignment: CDR1 SNHLY and CDR2 FYNNEI. CDR3 length equals 21 residues. The DNA of the CDR3 is TGTGCCAGCAGCCCCACTCTGACACGAATGTTCGTGCATGCAACTAATGAAAAACTGTTTTTT. Translating gives CASSPTLTRMFVHATNEKLFF.

The gene calls are TRBV6-2 or TRBV6-3 and TRBJ1-1, with TRBD1 matching 9 bases. The length of the CDR3 is 15 residues. J lost 5 bases, V lost 4 bases, and 8 bases had no gene match. Germline values: CDR1 MNHEY, CDR2 SVGEGT. CDR3 nucleotide sequence: TGTGCCAGCAGTTTATCCGGGACAGGGAAGACTGAAGCTTTCTTT. This sequence encodes CASSLSGTGKTEAFF.

This chain connects TRBV7-2 to TRBJ1-3; D remains ambiguous. Trimming left V 1 base short and J 5 bases short, with 6 bases between. There are 13 residues in the CDR3. Germline CDR1 reads SGHTA; CDR2 reads FQGNSA. The CDR3 region has the DNA TGTGCCAGCAGCTTAGGCAGAAGAAACACCATATATTTT. Translation: CASSLGRRNTIYF.

This chain joins TRBV12-5 and TRBJ2-7, with a tentative D call TRBD2 (6 bases). The length of the CDR3 is 15 residues. The V gene's germline CDR1 is LGHNT and CDR2 FRNRAP. Between the trimmed V and J ends, which lost 1 base and 5 bases, there was a span of 15 bases. CDR3 nucleotides: TGTGCTAGTGGTTTGGGGAGGGGTTTGATCGACGAGCAGTACTTC. Translating it yields CASGLGRGLIDEQYF. The complete variable domain, with remaining parts taken from reference TRBV12-5 and TRBJ2-7, reads DARVTQTPRHKVTEMGQEVTMRCQPILGHNTVFWYRQTMMQGLELLAYFRNRAPLDDSGMPKDRFSAEMPDATLATLKIQPSEPRDSAVYFCASGLGRGLIDEQYFGPGTRLTVT.

The chain employs TRBV5-1 and TRBJ1-6; perhaps TRBD1 as D (5 bases). This CDR3 contains 16 residues. Looked up from germline, CDR1 is SGHRS and CDR2 is YFSETQ. V lost 0 bases to trimming and J lost 7 bases, with 14 bases between them. The CDR3 DNA follows: TGCGCCAGCAGCTTGGATGGCGACAGCAGAAATTCACCCCTCCACTTT. Its protein is CASSLDGDSRNSPLHF.

This chain connects TRBV4-1 to TRBJ1-2; maybe TRBD1 (6 bases). Germline-derived CDR1 and CDR2 are MGHRA and YSYEKL. The V end lost 1 base, the J end lost 4 bases, and 13 bases lay between the germline ends. CDR3 length equals 15 residues. DNA of the CDR3: TGCGCCAGCAGCCAAGGTGGCAGGGGAGTCTATGGCTACACCTTC. Translated, it gives CASSQGGRGVYGYTF.

The chain carries TRBV3-1 (or the pseudogene TRBV3-2) and TRBJ1-1, with TRBD1 matching over 7 bases. Trimming cost V 4 bases and J 1 base; bases outside gene matches: 9. CDR1 is LGHDT, CDR2 YNNKEL, per germline (reference sequence). The CDR3 has 16 amino acids. Written as DNA, the CDR3 is TGTGCCAGCAGCCCCCCGGGAGGGACAGAGAACACTGAAGCTTTCTTT. This sequence encodes CASSPPGGTENTEAFF.

The chain has TRBV11-1 and TRBJ1-2, with D possibly matching TRBD1 (6 bases). Germline CDR1 SGHAT, CDR2 FQDESV (reference sequence). The V end was cut by 3 bases, the J end by 3 bases, with 11 bases between. This CDR3 spans 14 amino acids. CDR3 amino acids: CASSLGHSYYGYTF. The CDR3 DNA follows: TGTGCCAGCAGCTTGGGACACTCCTACTATGGCTACACCTTC.

The chain links TRBV9 to TRBJ1-1, with D possibly being TRBD1 (5 bases). CDR1 and CDR2 (germline): SGDLS, YYNGEE. V lost 6 bases and J 10 bases, leaving 16 bases between the germline ends. The CDR3 runs 12 residues. As DNA, the CDR3 is TGTGCCAGCAAGGGTCCAGGGAAGGGAGCTTTCTTT. This codes for CASKGPGKGAFF. The whole variable domain, remainder taken from reference TRBV9 and TRBJ1-1, is DSGVTQTPKHLITATGQRVTLRCSPRSGDLSVYWYQQSLDQGLQFLIQYYNGEERAKGNILERFSAQQFPDLHSELNLSSLELGDSALYFCASKGPGKGAFFGQGTRLTVV.

This clone was picked up a small number of times. The V gene is TRBV5-4, the J gene TRBJ1-1; 7 bases fit TRBD1. The J segment lost 1 base and the V segment lost 4 bases, leaving 7 bases of the junction unmatched. The CDR3 has 15 residues. The germline CDR1 and CDR2 sequences are SGHNT and YYREEE (reference sequence). The CDR3 here is CASSHRGQRNTEAFF. The CDR3, as DNA: TGTGCCAGCAGCCACCGGGGACAGAGGAACACTGAAGCTTTCTTT.

The chain couples TRBV4-3 to TRBJ2-3; D unresolved. This CDR3 spans 16 amino acids. Trimming removed 1 base from V and 5 bases from J, with 16 bases in between. Germline V gives CDR1 LGHNA, CDR2 YSLEER. The CDR3 coding sequence is TGCGCCAGCAGCCAAGCCCAATCGGGTCTTGTAGATACGCAGTATTTT. Its protein is CASSQAQSGLVDTQYF.

The chain is built from TRBV19 and TRBJ2-7; D perhaps matches TRBD1 (5 bases). Germline lookup yields CDR1 LNHDA and CDR2 SQIVND (reference sequence). The CDR3 runs 14 residues. V was shortened by 0 bases and J by 3 bases, with 9 bases between the two germline ends. The chain's CDR3 is CASSIDRDSYEQYF. CDR3 in DNA: TGTGCCAGTAGTATAGATCGAGACAGCTACGAGCAGTACTTC.

The rearrangement links TRBV9 to TRBJ2-1; possible D gene TRBD2, 6 bases. The CDR3 is 13 residues long. Trimming left V 3 bases short and J 7 bases short, with 11 bases between. Germline V gene data show CDR1 as SGDLS and CDR2 as YYNGEE. The CDR3 DNA is TGTGCCAGCAGCGCCGGGGAGGTGAATGAGCAGTTCTTC. This sequence encodes CASSAGEVNEQFF.

The chain has TRBV5-1 and TRBJ2-5, with 9 bases identical to TRBD2. V was clipped by 0 bases and J by 0 bases; unmatched bases: 15. The germline gives CDR1 SGHRS, CDR2 YFSETQ. The length of the CDR3 is 20 residues. The CDR3 bases are TGCGCCAGCAGCTTGGTTCCTCCAGCGGGGGGCAAGGGGTACCAAGAGACCCAGTACTTC. Its translation: CASSLVPPAGGKGYQETQYF.

This clone appeared once. The chain links TRBV27 to TRBJ1-2; D unclear. CDR1 and CDR2 (germline): MNHEY, SMNVEV (reference sequence). V lost 3 bases and J 0 bases, leaving 8 bases between the germline ends. CDR3 length equals 14 residues. CDR3 DNA sequence: TGTGCCAGCAGTTTTTCTCGAGCTAACTATGGCTACACCTTC. It translates to CASSFSRANYGYTF.